These 14 T cell receptor beta chains share one sample of origin, sequenced in a study of glioma-infiltrating T cells after dendritic cell vaccination. The data were produced by immunoSEQ multiplex PCR, yet TCRdb's version contains in-frame clones alone and is incomplete. The sample lists about 100,000 clones; over 60% were seen once. Sample: blood, taken before dendritic cell vaccination. These TCRs come from a human donor with glioblastoma.

The chain carries TRBV5-4 and TRBJ1-1; 9 nucleotides agree with TRBD1. In germline, CDR1 is SGHNT, CDR2 YYREEE (reference sequence). The CDR3 totals 17 residues. V gave up 4 bases and J gave up 3 bases; unmatched junction bases: 13. DNA of the CDR3: TGTGCCAGCAGCCCCATAAACCCCGGGACAGGGTACACTGAAGCTTTCTTT. It yields the protein CASSPINPGTGYTEAFF. The full variable domain, its missing parts supplied by reference TRBV5-4 and TRBJ1-1, is ETGVTQSPTHLIKTRGQQVTLRCSSQSGHNTVSWYQQALGQGPQFIFQYYREEENGRGNFPPRFSGLQFPNYSSELNVNALELDDSALYLCASSPINPGTGYTEAFFGQGTRLTVV.

CDR3 sequence: CASGRSQETQYF. Here the CDR3 DNA reads TGTGCTAGCGGGAGATCCCAAGAGACCCAGTACTTC. The chain combines TRBV7-7 with TRBJ2-5; 9 positions agree with TRBD2. The CDR3 consists of 12 residues. The germline CDR1 and CDR2 sequences are SSHAT and FNYEAQ (reference sequence).

The chain joins TRBV19 to TRBJ2-2; the D gene is possibly TRBD2 (5 bases). This CDR3 is built from 16 residues. V lost 5 bases, J lost 0 bases, and 13 bases lay in between. CDR1 is LNHDA, CDR2 SQIVND, per germline (reference sequence). The CDR3 is CASSLYAGANTGELFF. CDR3 bases: TGTGCCAGTAGTCTGTATGCGGGCGCGAACACCGGGGAGCTGTTTTTT. Supplemented by reference TRBV19 and TRBJ2-2, the full variable domain reads DGGITQSPKYLFRKEGQNVTLSCEQNLNHDAMYWYRQDPGQGLRLIYYSQIVNDFQKGDIAEGYSVSREKKESFPLTVTSAQKNPTAFYLCASSLYAGANTGELFFGEGSRLTVL.

This clone was seen more than once but under ten times. The V gene is TRBV11-2, the J gene TRBJ1-1; weak D call: TRBD1 (5 bases). The CDR3 has 16 amino acids. Germline lookup yields CDR1 SGHAT and CDR2 FQNNGV. V gave up 2 bases and J gave up 0 bases, with 13 bases separating them. The CDR3 here is CASSLQGGGMNTEAFF. The DNA of the CDR3 is TGTGCCAGCAGCTTACAGGGCGGTGGCATGAACACTGAAGCTTTCTTT.

The chain joins TRBV19 to TRBJ2-6, with a tentative D call TRBD1 (6 bases). Per germline, CDR1 LNHDA and CDR2 SQIVND (reference sequence). V lost 5 bases, J lost 2 bases, and 13 bases lay in between. This CDR3 comprises 16 residues. The CDR3 bases are TGTGCCAGTAGTTCCGCCGGGACAACTGGGGCCAACGTCCTGACTTTC. This codes for CASSSAGTTGANVLTF.

The rearrangement joins TRBV7-3 to TRBJ1-1, with D possibly being TRBD1 (6 bases). The germline V and J ends were trimmed by 5 bases and 5 bases, with 15 bases remaining between them. CDR1 SGHTA and CDR2 FQGTGA come from the germline V gene. There are 14 residues in the CDR3. This chain's CDR3 is CASSPQGGRTEAFF. CDR3 nucleotide sequence: TGTGCCAGCAGCCCACAGGGAGGGCGGACTGAAGCTTTCTTT.

The chain joins TRBV2 to TRBJ1-1; D may be TRBD1 (6 bases). V was shortened by 8 bases and J by 9 bases, with 19 bases between the two germline ends. Germline V gene data show CDR1 as SNHLY and CDR2 as FYNNEI. The CDR3 totals 13 residues. Here the CDR3 reads CASGGGHGSKAFF. The CDR3 DNA follows: TGTGCCAGCGGGGGGGGGCACGGATCCAAAGCTTTCTTT.

The chain joins TRBV7-9 to TRBJ1-1; D is ambiguous. The germline V gene encodes CDR1 SEHNR and CDR2 FQNEAQ (reference sequence). CDR3 length equals 14 residues. V was cut by 5 bases and J by 1 base, with 11 bases left in between. CDR3 region: CASSRKNTNTEAFF. CDR3 nucleotide sequence: TGTGCCAGCAGCCGCAAAAACACGAACACTGAAGCTTTCTTT.

This clone was recorded only once. The chain uses TRBV7-8 and TRBJ2-1; TRBD2 matches at 9 bases. The CDR3 is 15 residues long. The V segment lost 6 bases and the J segment 2 bases; nucleotides outside the gene matches: 5. Germline V gene data show CDR1 as SGHVS and CDR2 as FQNEAQ. The CDR3 nucleotides are TGTGCCAGCAGGGAACTAGCGGGCGCCTACAATGAGCAGTTCTTC. Translation gives CASRELAGAYNEQFF.

This clone was detected many times. This chain uses TRBV21-1 with TRBJ1-2; the listed D gene, TRBD1, was not tested against the DNA. TRBV21-1 is assigned pseudogene status. This CDR3 is built from 13 residues. CDR3 protein: CASSKEGTDGYTF. DNA for the CDR3: TGTGCCAGCAGCAAAGAAGGGACAGATGGCTACACCTTC.

This clone was recorded only once. The rearrangement links TRBV9 to TRBJ2-1, with TRBD2 matching over 10 bases. V shed 3 bases, J shed 2 bases, and the junction held 11 bases outside the gene matches. CDR3 size: 18 residues. Germline-derived CDR1 and CDR2 are SGDLS and YYNGEE. CDR3 DNA sequence: TGTGCCAGCAGCGGGCGGACTAGCGGATTTGAGACCTACAATGAGCAGTTCTTC. This sequence encodes CASSGRTSGFETYNEQFF.

The chain combines TRBV5-1 with TRBJ1-3; TRBD1 matches 7 bases. V trimming: 2 bases; J trimming: 0 bases; junction bases outside the gene matches: 2. The CDR3 is 15 residues long. The V gene's germline CDR1 is SGHRS and CDR2 YFSETQ. The CDR3 nucleotides read TGCGCCAGCAGCTTAGGGACAGTCTCTGGAAACACCATATATTTT. Translated: CASSLGTVSGNTIYF.

This chain uses TRBV6-5 with TRBJ2-7; 10 nucleotides match TRBD1. Trimming at V came to 6 bases and at J to 5 bases, leaving 4 bases not matched to a gene. The length of the CDR3 is 13 residues. CDR1 is MNHEY, CDR2 SVGAGI, per germline. The CDR3 bases are TGTGCCAGCAGGGGGACAGGGGTCCACGAGCAGTACTTC. Its protein product is CASRGTGVHEQYF.

The genes are TRBV7-2 and TRBJ2-7; the D gene is possibly TRBD1 (6 bases). The CDR3 extends over 15 amino acids. Trimming removed 1 base at V and 3 bases at J, with 13 bases between. Germline values: CDR1 SGHTA, CDR2 FQGNSA. The CDR3 sequence is CASSLGGPGIYEQYF. DNA of the CDR3: TGTGCCAGCAGCTTAGGGGGGCCGGGAATCTACGAGCAGTACTTC.